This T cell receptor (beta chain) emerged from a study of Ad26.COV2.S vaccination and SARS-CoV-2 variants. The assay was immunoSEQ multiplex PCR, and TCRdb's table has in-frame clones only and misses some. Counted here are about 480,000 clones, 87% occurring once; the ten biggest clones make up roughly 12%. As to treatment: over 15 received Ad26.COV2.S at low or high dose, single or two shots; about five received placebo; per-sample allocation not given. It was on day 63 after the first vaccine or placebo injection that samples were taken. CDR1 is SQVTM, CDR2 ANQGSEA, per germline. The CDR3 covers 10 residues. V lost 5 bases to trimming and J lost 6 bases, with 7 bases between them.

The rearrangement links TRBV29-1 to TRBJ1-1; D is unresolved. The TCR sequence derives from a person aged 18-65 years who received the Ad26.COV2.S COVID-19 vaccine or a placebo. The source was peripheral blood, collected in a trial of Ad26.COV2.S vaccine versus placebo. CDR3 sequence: CSVSTPEAFF. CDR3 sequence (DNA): TGCAGCGTTTCTACCCCTGAAGCTTTCTTT.